The rows below give T cell receptor beta chains drawn from one sample of a study of blood T cell repertoires in COVID-19. Sequencing was performed with immunoSEQ multiplex PCR; in TCRdb, only in-frame clones are kept and a portion is missing. The sample includes tens of thousands of clones, 83% of them seen just once. Sequences were obtained from peripheral blood. The receptors shown here come from a man older than 75 with acute or convalescent COVID-19. Both conserved end residues are part of each CDR3. A D gene is named only where the DNA matches it firmly.

v_gene	d_gene	j_gene	CDR3aa	CDR3nt
TRBV9	TRBD2	TRBJ2-5	CASSVGGSGAQETQYF	TGTGCCAGCAGCGTAGGGGGTAGCGGGGCTCAAGAGACCCAGTACTTC
TRBV28	TRBD2	TRBJ2-1	CASLGASGIYEQFF	TGTGCCAGCCTCGGGGCTAGCGGGATCTATGAGCAGTTCTTC
TRBV7-9	TRBD1	TRBJ1-4	CASSLTGDTNEKLFF	TGTGCCAGCAGTTTAACAGGGGATACTAATGAAAAACTGTTTTTT
TRBV3-1/TRBV3-2	TRBD2	TRBJ2-3	CASSPRVLAGGDTQYF	TGTGCCAGCAGCCCCAGGGTTCTAGCGGGAGGCGATACGCAGTATTTT
TRBV5-6	TRBD2	TRBJ2-1	CASTTGTSGLDEQFF	TGTGCCAGCACCACCGGGACTAGCGGCTTGGATGAGCAGTTCTTC
TRBV7-2	TRBD1	TRBJ2-4	CASTPGQGNLLAKNIQYF	TGTGCCAGCACCCCGGGACAGGGAAACCTCCTAGCCAAAAACATTCAGTACTTC
TRBV3-1/TRBV3-2	.	TRBJ1-5	CASSSGGSNQPQHF	TGTGCCAGCAGCAGCGGGGGTAGCAATCAGCCCCAGCATTTT
TRBV3-1/TRBV3-2	.	TRBJ2-5	CASSQGAGQETQYF	TGTGCCAGCAGCCAAGGAGCGGGCCAAGAGACCCAGTACTTC
TRBV9	TRBD2	TRBJ2-3	CASSARFTGGSRTSGTTDTQYF	TGTGCCAGCAGCGCCCGATTTACCGGAGGGTCCCGGACTAGCGGGACCACAGATACGCAGTATTTT
TRBV9	.	TRBJ2-2	CASSFRDRELFF	TGTGCCAGCAGCTTCCGGGACAGGGAGCTGTTTTTT
TRBV19	.	TRBJ1-1	CSSINPGGGLGNTEAFF	TGTTCCAGTATTAACCCGGGGGGGGGACTCGGGAACACTGAAGCTTTCTTT
TRBV28	.	TRBJ2-7	CASLSPGVSSYEQYF	TGTGCCAGCCTTTCCCCAGGCGTATCCTCCTACGAGCAGTACTTC
TRBV12-3/TRBV12-4	.	TRBJ1-5	CASRPSGEPQHF	TGTGCCAGCAGGCCCTCCGGGGAGCCCCAGCATTTT